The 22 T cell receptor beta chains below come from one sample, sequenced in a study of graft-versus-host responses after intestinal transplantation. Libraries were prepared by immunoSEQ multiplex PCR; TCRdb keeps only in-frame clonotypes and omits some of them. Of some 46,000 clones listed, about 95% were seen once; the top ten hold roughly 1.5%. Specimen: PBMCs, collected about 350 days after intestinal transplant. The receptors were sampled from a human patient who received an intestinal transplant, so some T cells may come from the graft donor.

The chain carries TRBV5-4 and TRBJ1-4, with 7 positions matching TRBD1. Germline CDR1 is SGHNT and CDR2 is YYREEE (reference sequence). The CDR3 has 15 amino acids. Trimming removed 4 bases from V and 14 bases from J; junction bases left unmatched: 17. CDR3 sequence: CASSPGTELGKRLFF. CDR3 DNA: TGTGCCAGCAGCCCCGGGACAGAACTCGGAAAAAGGCTGTTTTTT.

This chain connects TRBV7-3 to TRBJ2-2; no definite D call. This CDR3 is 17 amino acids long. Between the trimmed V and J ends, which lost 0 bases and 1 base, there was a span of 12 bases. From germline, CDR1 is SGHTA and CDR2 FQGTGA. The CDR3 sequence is CASSLTRAAMNTGELFF. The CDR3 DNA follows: TGTGCCAGCAGCTTAACTAGGGCAGCCATGAACACCGGGGAGCTGTTTTTT. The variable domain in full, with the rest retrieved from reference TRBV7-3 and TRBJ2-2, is GAGVSQTPSNKVTEKGKYVELRCDPISGHTALYWYRQSLGQGPEFLIYFQGTGAADDSGLPNDRFFAVRPEGSVSTLKIQRTERGDSAVYLCASSLTRAAMNTGELFFGEGSRLTVL.

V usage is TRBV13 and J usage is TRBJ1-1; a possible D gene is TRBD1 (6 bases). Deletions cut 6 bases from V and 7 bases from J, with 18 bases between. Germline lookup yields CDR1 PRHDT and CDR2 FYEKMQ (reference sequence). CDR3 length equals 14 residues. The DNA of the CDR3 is TGTGCCAGCAGTTCCACGGGGGCCCTTAATGAAGCTTTCTTT. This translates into CASSSTGALNEAFF.

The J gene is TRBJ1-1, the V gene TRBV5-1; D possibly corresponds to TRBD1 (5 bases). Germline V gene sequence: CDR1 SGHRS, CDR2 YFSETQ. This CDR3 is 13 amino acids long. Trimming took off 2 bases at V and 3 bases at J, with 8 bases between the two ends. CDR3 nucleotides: TGCGCCAGCAGCTTTGGGGGAGACACTGAAGCTTTCTTT. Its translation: CASSFGGDTEAFF.

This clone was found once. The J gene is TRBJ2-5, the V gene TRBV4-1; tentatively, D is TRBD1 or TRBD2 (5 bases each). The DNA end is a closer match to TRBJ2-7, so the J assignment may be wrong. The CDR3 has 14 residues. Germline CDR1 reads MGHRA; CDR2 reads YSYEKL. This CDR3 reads CASSQGGVGYEQYF. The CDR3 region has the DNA TGCGCCAGCAGCCAAGGAGGGGTGGGCTACGAGCAGTACTTC.

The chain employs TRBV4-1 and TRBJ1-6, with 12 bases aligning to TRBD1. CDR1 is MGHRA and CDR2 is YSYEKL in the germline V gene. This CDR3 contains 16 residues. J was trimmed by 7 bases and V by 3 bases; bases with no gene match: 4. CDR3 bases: TGCGCCAGCAGCCACGACGGGACAGGGGGCAATTCACCCCTCCACTTT. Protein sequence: CASSHDGTGGNSPLHF.

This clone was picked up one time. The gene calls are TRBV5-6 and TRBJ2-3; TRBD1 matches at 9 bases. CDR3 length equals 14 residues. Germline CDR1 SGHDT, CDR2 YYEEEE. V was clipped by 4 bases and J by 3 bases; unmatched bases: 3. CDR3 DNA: TGTGCCAGCAGCACAGGGGGCTCGACAGATACGCAGTATTTT. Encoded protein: CASSTGGSTDTQYF. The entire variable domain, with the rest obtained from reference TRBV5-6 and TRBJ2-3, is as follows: DAGVTQSPTHLIKTRGQQVTLRCSPKSGHDTVSWYQQALGQGPQFIFQYYEEEERQRGNFPDRFSGHQFPNYSSELNVNALLLGDSALYLCASSTGGSTDTQYFGPGTRLTVL.

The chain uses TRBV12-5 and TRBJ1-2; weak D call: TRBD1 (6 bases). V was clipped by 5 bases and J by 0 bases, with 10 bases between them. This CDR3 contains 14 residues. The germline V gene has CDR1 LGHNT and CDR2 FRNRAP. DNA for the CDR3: TGTGCTAGTGGTAGACAGGCCCCTAACTATGGCTACACCTTC. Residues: CASGRQAPNYGYTF.

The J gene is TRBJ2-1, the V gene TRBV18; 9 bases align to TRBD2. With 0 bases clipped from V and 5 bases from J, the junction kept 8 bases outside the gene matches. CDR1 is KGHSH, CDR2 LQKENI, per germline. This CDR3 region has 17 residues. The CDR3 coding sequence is TGTGCCAGCTCACCACCGTCGCGGGGGGGATTCAACAATGAGCAGTTCTTC. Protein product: CASSPPSRGGFNNEQFF. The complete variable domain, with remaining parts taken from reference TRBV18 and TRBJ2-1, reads NAGVMQNPRHLVRRRGQEARLRCSPMKGHSHVYWYRQLPEEGLKFMVYLQKENIIDESGMPKERFSAEFPKEGPSILRIQQVVRGDSAAYFCASSPPSRGGFNNEQFFGPGTRLTVL.

CDR3 amino acids: CASSLGHHSKDTQYF. The CDR3 bases are TGTGCCAGCAGCTTAGGTCACCATAGTAAAGATACGCAGTATTTT. J is TRBJ2-3 and V is TRBV7-6; D is uncertain. This CDR3 has 15 amino acids. Between the trimmed V and J ends, which lost 1 base and 5 bases, there was a span of 13 bases. Germline CDR1 is SGHVS and CDR2 is FNYEAQ.

CDR3 sequence: CASSPLAKQFF. DNA for the CDR3: TGTGCCAGCAGTCCACTAGCTAAGCAGTTCTTC. The J gene is TRBJ2-1, the V gene TRBV28, with D tentatively TRBD2 (6 bases). Deletions cut 5 bases from V and 11 bases from J, with 10 bases between. Germline V gene lookup returns CDR1 MDHEN and CDR2 SYDVKM. The CDR3 runs to 11 residues.

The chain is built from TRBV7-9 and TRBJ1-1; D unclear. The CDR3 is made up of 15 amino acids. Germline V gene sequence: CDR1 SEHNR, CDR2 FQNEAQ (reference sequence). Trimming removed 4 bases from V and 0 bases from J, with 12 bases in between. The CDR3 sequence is CASSSRAGMNTEAFF. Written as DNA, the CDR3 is TGTGCCAGCAGCTCCCGGGCCGGAATGAACACTGAAGCTTTCTTT.

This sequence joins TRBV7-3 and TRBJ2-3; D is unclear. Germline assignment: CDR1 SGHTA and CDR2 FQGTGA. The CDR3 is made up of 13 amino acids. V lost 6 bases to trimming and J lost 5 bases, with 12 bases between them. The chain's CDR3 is CASSPRWGDTQYF. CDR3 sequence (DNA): TGTGCCAGCAGTCCACGGTGGGGAGATACGCAGTATTTT.

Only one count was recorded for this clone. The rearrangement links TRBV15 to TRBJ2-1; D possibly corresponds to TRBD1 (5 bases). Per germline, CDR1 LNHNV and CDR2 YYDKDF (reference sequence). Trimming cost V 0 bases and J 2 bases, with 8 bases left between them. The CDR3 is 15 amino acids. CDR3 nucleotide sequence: TGTGCCACCAGCAGAGATCAGGGTACCTACAATGAGCAGTTCTTC. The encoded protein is CATSRDQGTYNEQFF.

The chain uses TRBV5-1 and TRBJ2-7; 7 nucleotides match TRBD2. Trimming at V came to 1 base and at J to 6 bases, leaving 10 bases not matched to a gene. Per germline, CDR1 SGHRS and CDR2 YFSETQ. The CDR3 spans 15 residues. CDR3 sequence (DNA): TGCGCCAGCAGCTTGTGGGACTGGGGCGGGAGCGAGCAGTACTTC. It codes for CASSLWDWGGSEQYF.

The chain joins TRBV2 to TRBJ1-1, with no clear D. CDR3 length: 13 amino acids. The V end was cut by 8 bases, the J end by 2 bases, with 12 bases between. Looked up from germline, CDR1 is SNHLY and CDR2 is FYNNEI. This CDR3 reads CASAVQTNTEAFF. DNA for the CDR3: TGTGCCAGCGCGGTCCAGACCAACACTGAAGCTTTCTTT.

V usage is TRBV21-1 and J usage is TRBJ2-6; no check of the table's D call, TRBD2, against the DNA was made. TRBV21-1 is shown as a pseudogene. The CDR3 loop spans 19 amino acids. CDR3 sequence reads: CASSKSSGGDSSGANVLTF. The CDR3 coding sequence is TGTGCCAGCAGCAAATCGTCCGGGGGTGATTCCTCTGGGGCCAACGTCCTGACTTTC.

The CDR3 sequence is CASSSRTSGRIHNEQFF. The CDR3 DNA reads TGTGCCAGCAGCTCAAGGACTAGCGGGAGGATTCACAATGAGCAGTTCTTC. The chain has TRBV11-2 and TRBJ2-1; 14 bases align to TRBD2. The CDR3 totals 17 residues. The J segment lost 5 bases and the V segment lost 4 bases, leaving 7 bases of the junction unmatched. The germline V gene has CDR1 SGHAT and CDR2 FQNNGV.

The CDR3 loop is CASSRKPTNEKLFF. Here the CDR3 DNA reads TGTGCCAGTAGTAGGAAACCAACTAATGAAAAACTGTTTTTT. The J gene is TRBJ1-4, the V gene TRBV19; D is undetermined. The CDR3 covers 14 residues. The germline V gene encodes CDR1 LNHDA and CDR2 SQIVND (reference sequence). V was trimmed by 4 bases and J by 0 bases, leaving 6 bases between them.

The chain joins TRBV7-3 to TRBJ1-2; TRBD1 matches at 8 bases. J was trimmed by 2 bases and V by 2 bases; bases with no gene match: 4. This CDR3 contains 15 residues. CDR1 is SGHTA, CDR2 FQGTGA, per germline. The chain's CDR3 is CASSLVPGGNYGYTF. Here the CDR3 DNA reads TGTGCCAGCAGCTTAGTCCCAGGGGGCAACTATGGCTACACCTTC. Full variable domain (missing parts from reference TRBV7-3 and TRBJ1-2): GAGVSQTPSNKVTEKGKYVELRCDPISGHTALYWYRQSLGQGPEFLIYFQGTGAADDSGLPNDRFFAVRPEGSVSTLKIQRTERGDSAVYLCASSLVPGGNYGYTFGSGTRLTVV.

In DNA, the CDR3 is TGTGCCAGCTCTACGGGGGGTAATCAGCCCCAGCATTTT. As protein: CASSTGGNQPQHF. This chain joins TRBV6-5 and TRBJ1-5; tentative D call: TRBD1 (5 bases). V was trimmed by 8 bases and J by 4 bases, leaving 12 bases between them. This CDR3 has 13 amino acids. Germline CDR1 reads MNHEY; CDR2 reads SVGAGI.

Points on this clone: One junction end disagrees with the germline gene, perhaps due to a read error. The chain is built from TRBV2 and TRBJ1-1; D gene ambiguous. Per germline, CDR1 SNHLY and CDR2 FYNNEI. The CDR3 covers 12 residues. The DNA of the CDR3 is TGTGCCAGCGGCCCCGGACGTATCCTAATCTCCTTT. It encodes CASGPGRILISF.